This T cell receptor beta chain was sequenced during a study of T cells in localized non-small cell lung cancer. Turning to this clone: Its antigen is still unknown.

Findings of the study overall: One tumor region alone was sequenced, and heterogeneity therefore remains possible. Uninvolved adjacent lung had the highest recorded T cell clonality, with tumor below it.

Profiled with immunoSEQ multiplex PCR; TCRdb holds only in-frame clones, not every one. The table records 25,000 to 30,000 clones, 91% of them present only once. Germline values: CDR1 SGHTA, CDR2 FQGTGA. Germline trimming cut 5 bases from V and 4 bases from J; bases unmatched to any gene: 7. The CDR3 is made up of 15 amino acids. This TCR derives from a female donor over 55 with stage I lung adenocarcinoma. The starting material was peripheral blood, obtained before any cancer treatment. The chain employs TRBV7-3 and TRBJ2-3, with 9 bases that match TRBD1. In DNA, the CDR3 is TGTGCCAGCAGCACGGGACAGGGAGTTTCAGATACGCAGTATTTT. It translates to CASSTGQGVSDTQYF.